This paragraph covers one T cell receptor beta chain sequence. The target antigen is unknown. V gave up 5 bases and J gave up 7 bases, with 15 bases separating them. Germline V lookup: CDR1 SEHNR, CDR2 FQNEAQ (reference sequence). The CDR3 is 14 residues long. Measured with immunoSEQ multiplex PCR; TCRdb has only the in-frame clones, and not every one. The sample lists approximately 140,000 clones; around nine tenths were seen once. This sample is part of a study of cytomegalovirus exposure and HLA in healthy donors. Study-level findings and limits: Altogether, some 170 TCR beta chains were recorded as cytomegalovirus-associated.

The chain carries TRBV7-9 and TRBJ1-5; D not certain. This receptor was taken from a man aged 18 to 30 in good health and CMV-seropositive. Source material: PBMCs. The CDR3 nucleotides read TGTGCCAGCAGCCCCGGGGAGGGAGTACAGCCCCAGCATTTT. It yields the protein CASSPGEGVQPQHF.